This T cell receptor beta chain was recovered during a study of OX40 agonist ivuxolimab in advanced cancers. Looking at the study overall: Six ivuxolimab dose levels, 0.01 to 10 mg/kg, were given intravenously every 2 weeks. Age averaged 60 years (range about 20 to 79), and around 87% were male. General study points: Among some nonresponders, normalized T-cell clonal expansion was also low.

The length of the CDR3 is 16 residues. The V gene lost 2 bases and the J gene lost 0 bases, with 14 bases spanning the gap. Germline V gene lookup returns CDR1 SGHRS and CDR2 YFSETQ. With regard to this clone: Its antigen is unknown.

Blood sampling took place at baseline, cycle 4 day 1, and cycle 7 day 1. The table came from immunoSEQ multiplex PCR; TCRdb's copy has only in-frame clones and leaves some out. The sample has tens of thousands of clones, approximately 90% seen once. The source is an adult with an advanced solid tumor such as melanoma, head and neck, liver or kidney cancer. The rearrangement uses TRBV5-1 and TRBJ2-5; D possibly corresponds to TRBD2 (6 bases). Sequenced material: CD4+ or CD8+ T cells sorted from blood, taken in a trial of the OX40 agonist ivuxolimab. The CDR3 here is CASSFMGGQYQETQYF. CDR3 bases: TGCGCCAGCAGCTTCATGGGGGGTCAGTACCAAGAGACCCAGTACTTC.